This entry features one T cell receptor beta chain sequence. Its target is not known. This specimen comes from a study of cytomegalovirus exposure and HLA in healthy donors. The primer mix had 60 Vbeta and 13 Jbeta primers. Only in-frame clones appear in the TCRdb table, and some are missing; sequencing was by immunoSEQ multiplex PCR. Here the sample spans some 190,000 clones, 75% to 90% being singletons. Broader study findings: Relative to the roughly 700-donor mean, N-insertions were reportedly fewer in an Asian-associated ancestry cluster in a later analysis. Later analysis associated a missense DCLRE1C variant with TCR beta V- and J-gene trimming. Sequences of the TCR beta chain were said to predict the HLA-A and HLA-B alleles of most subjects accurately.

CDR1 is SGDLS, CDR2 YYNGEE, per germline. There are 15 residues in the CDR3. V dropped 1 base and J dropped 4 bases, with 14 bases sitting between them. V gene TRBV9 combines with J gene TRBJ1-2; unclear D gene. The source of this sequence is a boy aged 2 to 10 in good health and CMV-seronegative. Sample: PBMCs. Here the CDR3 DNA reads TGTGCCAGCAGCGTATTTGGCGGGAGTAGCTATGGCTACACCTTC. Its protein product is CASSVFGGSSYGYTF.